Following are 22 T cell receptor beta chains from one sample sequenced in a study of control samples from healthy donors and cancer patients. The table came from immunoSEQ multiplex PCR; TCRdb's copy has only in-frame clones and leaves some out. The sample carries 140,000 to 150,000 clones, 80% to 95% recorded once. Sequencing was carried out using blood. The receptors stem from a man aged 18 to 35 in good health.

The chain uses TRBV6-5 and TRBJ1-5, with TRBD1 identical over 7 bases. This CDR3 region has 14 residues. Germline V gene sequence: CDR1 MNHEY, CDR2 SVGAGI. Trimming cost V 4 bases and J 7 bases; bases outside gene matches: 7. CDR3 residues: CASSSGQKIQPQHF. The CDR3 DNA reads TGTGCCAGCAGTTCGGGACAGAAGATACAGCCCCAGCATTTT.

J is TRBJ2-3 and V is TRBV4-2, with D unresolved. The germline CDR1 and CDR2 sequences are LGHNA and YNFKEQ. Trimming pared 2 bases from V and 5 bases from J, leaving 5 bases between. The length of the CDR3 is 12 residues. The CDR3 nucleotides read TGTGCCAGCAGCCAAAATAGAGATACGCAGTATTTT. It is translated as CASSQNRDTQYF.

This chain uses TRBV25-1 with TRBJ1-1; 7 positions match TRBD1. The V segment lost 8 bases and the J segment 3 bases; nucleotides outside the gene matches: 6. The CDR3 covers 13 residues. CDR1 MGHDK and CDR2 SYGVNS come from the germline V gene. In nucleotides, the CDR3 is TGTGCCAGCCTACCGACAGGGTACACTGAAGCTTTCTTT. Translating gives CASLPTGYTEAFF.

The rearrangement joins TRBV6-2 or TRBV6-3 to TRBJ1-3; the D is unclear. This CDR3 has 15 residues. The V gene's germline CDR1 is MNHEY and CDR2 SVGEGT. V was pared by 2 bases and J by 0 bases, with 8 bases between. The chain's CDR3 is CASSYDRISGNTIYF. CDR3 nucleotides: TGTGCCAGCAGTTACGACCGAATCTCTGGAAACACCATATATTTT.

This clone was recorded once. This rearrangement joins TRBV27 to TRBJ1-2; weak D call: TRBD1 (5 bases). Germline V gene data show CDR1 as MNHEY and CDR2 as SMNVEV (reference sequence). V was trimmed by 6 bases and J by 0 bases, leaving 11 bases between them. The CDR3 extends over 14 amino acids. The CDR3 DNA reads TGTGCCAGCAGAGTCCGGGGCCCTAACTATGGCTACACCTTC. Translated: CASRVRGPNYGYTF.

The chain joins TRBV28 to TRBJ1-1; D uncertain. Trimming removed 7 bases from V and 0 bases from J, with 21 bases in between. This CDR3 has 17 residues. Germline assignment: CDR1 MDHEN and CDR2 SYDVKM. CDR3 nucleotides: TGTGCCAGCACCGGGAGGAGAGCTTTCTTTATGAACACTGAAGCTTTCTTT. Its protein product is CASTGRRAFFMNTEAFF.

V and J are TRBV29-1 and TRBJ1-4; D is possibly TRBD1 (5 bases). Trimming stripped 6 bases from V and 3 bases from J, with 17 bases between. Germline loops: CDR1 SQVTM, CDR2 ANQGSEA. The CDR3 consists of 15 residues. CDR3 coding DNA: TGCAGCGTCACCCGGGGCCAGGGTCCTAATGAAAAACTGTTTTTT. It is translated as CSVTRGQGPNEKLFF.

The V call is TRBV9, the J call TRBJ1-2, with D possibly matching TRBD1 (5 bases). Trimming pared 3 bases from V and 8 bases from J, leaving 26 bases between. The CDR3 consists of 17 residues. Germline CDR1 is SGDLS and CDR2 is YYNGEE. The CDR3 region has the DNA TGTGCCAGCAGCGCGCGTCCGCAGTCACTCGACAGTCGAGGCTACACCTTC. Its protein is CASSARPQSLDSRGYTF.

V gene TRBV11-2 combines with J gene TRBJ2-7; 7 bases are shared with TRBD2. Germline V gene data show CDR1 as SGHAT and CDR2 as FQNNGV. V dropped 1 base and J dropped 4; count of bases not matched to a gene: 13. The CDR3 sequence is 17 residues long. CDR3 residues: CASSLGGEGSLRYEQYF. The CDR3 nucleotides read TGTGCCAGCAGCTTAGGGGGGGAGGGCTCGTTAAGGTACGAGCAGTACTTC. Combining the CDR3 with reference TRBV11-2 and TRBJ2-7 gives the whole variable domain EAGVAQSPRYKIIEKRQSVAFWCNPISGHATLYWYQQILGQGPKLLIQFQNNGVVDDSQLPKDRFSAERLKGVDSTLKIQPAKLEDSAVYLCASSLGGEGSLRYEQYFGPGTRLTVT.

This clone is a singleton in its sample. V gene TRBV19 combines with J gene TRBJ1-4; D not resolved. Between the trimmed V and J ends, which lost 3 bases and 0 bases, there was a span of 11 bases. CDR1 and CDR2 from the germline V gene are LNHDA and SQIVND (reference sequence). This CDR3 is built from 16 residues. CDR3 residues: CASSMGYSATNEKLFF. The CDR3 DNA sequence: TGTGCCAGTAGTATGGGATACAGTGCAACTAATGAAAAACTGTTTTTT. Based on the CDR3 plus reference TRBV19 and TRBJ1-4, the full variable domain is DGGITQSPKYLFRKEGQNVTLSCEQNLNHDAMYWYRQDPGQGLRLIYYSQIVNDFQKGDIAEGYSVSREKKESFPLTVTSAQKNPTAFYLCASSMGYSATNEKLFFGSGTQLSVL.

This chain links TRBV4-2 with TRBJ2-3, with D possibly matching TRBD1 (5 bases). Germline V gene sequence: CDR1 LGHNA, CDR2 YNFKEQ. This CDR3 is 16 amino acids long. The V gene lost 0 bases and the J gene lost 2 bases, with 12 bases spanning the gap. The CDR3 region has the DNA TGTGCCAGCAGCCAAGATCCTCGGACAATCACAGATACGCAGTATTTT. The encoded protein is CASSQDPRTITDTQYF.

This clone is a singleton in its sample. The J gene is TRBJ1-5, the V gene TRBV6-2 or TRBV6-3, with D unclear. In germline, CDR1 is MNHEY, CDR2 SVGEGT. CDR3 length: 14 residues. V gave up 2 bases and J gave up 3 bases, with 8 bases separating them. CDR3 region: CASSYVVNNQPQHF. Written as DNA, the CDR3 is TGTGCCAGCAGTTACGTGGTTAACAATCAGCCCCAGCATTTT.

This chain joins TRBV30 and TRBJ2-3; weak D call: TRBD2 (5 bases). The CDR3 sequence is 17 residues long. V lost 0 bases and J 1 base, leaving 17 bases between the germline ends. From germline, CDR1 is GTSNPN and CDR2 SVGIG (reference sequence). The CDR3 reads CAWSVRLLVYGTDTQYF. Here the CDR3 DNA reads TGTGCCTGGAGTGTACGATTACTAGTATATGGCACAGATACGCAGTATTTT. The variable domain in full, completed from reference TRBV30 and TRBJ2-3, reads SQTIHQWPATLVQPVGSPLSLECTVEGTSNPNLYWYRQAAGRGLQLLFYSVGIGQISSEVPQNLSASRPQDRQFILSSKKLLLSDSGFYLCAWSVRLLVYGTDTQYFGPGTRLTVL.

The chain uses TRBV11-2 and TRBJ1-1; D call uncertain. The CDR3 length is 13 residues. V lost 5 bases and J lost 3, with 10 bases in between. Germline V gene sequence: CDR1 SGHAT, CDR2 FQNNGV. CDR3 amino acids: CASSPKLDTEAFF. The CDR3 DNA reads as TGTGCCAGCAGCCCCAAATTGGACACTGAAGCTTTCTTT.

The chain links TRBV19 to TRBJ2-5; D remains ambiguous. Germline CDR1 and CDR2: LNHDA and SQIVND (reference sequence). Trimming took off 4 bases at V and 4 bases at J, with 7 bases between the two ends. The CDR3 has 12 residues. The CDR3 reads CASSRWGETQYF. DNA for the CDR3: TGTGCCAGTAGTAGGTGGGGAGAGACCCAGTACTTC.

The rearrangement uses TRBV7-2 and TRBJ2-1; TRBD2 matches at 8 bases. This CDR3 has 15 residues. V was pared by 1 base and J by 2 bases, with 1 base of the junction left unmatched. CDR1 and CDR2 from the germline V gene are SGHTA and FQGNSA. The CDR3 loop reads CASSLVLAAYNEQFF. The CDR3 region has the DNA TGTGCCAGCAGCTTAGTACTAGCGGCCTACAATGAGCAGTTCTTC. Full variable domain (missing parts from reference TRBV7-2 and TRBJ2-1): GAGVSQSPSNKVTEKGKDVELRCDPISGHTALYWYRQSLGQGLEFLIYFQGNSAPDKSGLPSDRFSAERTGGSVSTLTIQRTQQEDSAVYLCASSLVLAAYNEQFFGPGTRLTVL.

The chain carries TRBV18 and TRBJ1-1, with D possibly TRBD1 on 5 matching bases. CDR3 length: 13 residues. Trimming stripped 6 bases from V and 3 bases from J, with 11 bases between. From germline, CDR1 is KGHSH and CDR2 LQKENI. The CDR3 sequence is CASSLRGDTEAFF. The CDR3 coding sequence is TGTGCCAGCTCCCTTCGGGGGGACACTGAAGCTTTCTTT.

The chain employs TRBV11-2 and TRBJ2-3, with 7 bases aligning to TRBD2. J lost 7 bases, V lost 6 bases, and 13 bases had no gene match. CDR1 is SGHAT and CDR2 is FQNNGV in the germline V gene. The CDR3 spans 15 residues. As DNA, the CDR3 is TGTGCCAGCAGTTCGGGACTATCAAACTGGTATACGCAGTATTTT. Protein sequence: CASSSGLSNWYTQYF.

The V gene is TRBV4-1, the J gene TRBJ1-2; D unresolved. Germline loops: CDR1 MGHRA, CDR2 YSYEKL. V lost 3 bases to trimming and J lost 5 bases, with 16 bases between them. CDR3 length: 15 amino acids. The CDR3 DNA reads TGCGCCAGCAGCCACCCCGGACGGGCAGGATATGGCTACACCTTC. Its protein product is CASSHPGRAGYGYTF.

The chain recombines TRBV6-1 with TRBJ1-5; D gene uncertain. This CDR3 spans 12 amino acids. Trimming took off 2 bases at V and 7 bases at J, with 6 bases between the two ends. The germline gives CDR1 MNHNS, CDR2 SASEGT. The CDR3 DNA reads as TGTGCCAGCAGTGAATACGGACAGCCCCAGCATTTT. Amino acid sequence: CASSEYGQPQHF.

The chain combines TRBV12-3 or TRBV12-4 with TRBJ1-4, with TRBD1 matching 7 bases. The V gene end was trimmed by 3 bases and the J gene end by 16 bases; junction bases not matched to a gene: 8. The CDR3 runs 12 residues. The CDR3 sequence: CASSLGRGFSFF. The CDR3 bases are TGTGCCAGCAGTTTGGGCAGGGGGTTTTCGTTTTTT.

The chain joins TRBV29-1 to TRBJ1-4, with D maybe TRBD1 (6 bases). The V gene's germline CDR1 is SQVTM and CDR2 ANQGSEA. The V and J ends lost 7 bases and 7 bases respectively, with 13 bases between them. The CDR3 sequence is 12 residues long. The CDR3 reads CSGTDRGEKLFF. CDR3 bases: TGCAGCGGGACAGATAGAGGTGAAAAACTGTTTTTT.